Listed below are T cell receptor beta chains from one sample, sequenced in a study of blood T cells in healthy people across ages. Each CDR3 protein is one row after TCRdb ran MiXCR on the 5' RACE reads. The sample comprises some 1.4 million distinct CDR3 sequences, 40% to 50% of which are singletons, and approximately 7.9% rests with the top ten. Input material: blood. These TCRs come from a woman aged 18-29 years in good health. Each CDR3 is given with its conserved first and last residue. A D gene is named only where the DNA matches it firmly. Clone size is shown for a subset of rows, as once, few, many or a class of expanded clone.

>14|TRBV10-3|few|.|TRBJ1-4
CAISESSTGEKLFF
TGTGCCATCAGTGAGTCGTCTACGGGGGAAAAACTGTTTTTT
>15|TRBV2|once|.|TRBJ2-7
CASSQGHGTFYEQYF
TGTGCCAGCAGTCAGGGACATGGAACCTTCTACGAGCAGTACTTC
>16|TRBV6-5|.|.|TRBJ2-3
CASNSWGGQGADTRYF
TGTGCCAGCAATTCATGGGGGGGACAAGGGGCAGATACGCGGTATTTT
>18|TRBV12-5|.|.|TRBJ1-2
CASGLEVLGQRINYGYTF
TGTGCTAGTGGTTTGGAAGTATTAGGGCAGCGAATAAACTATGGCTACACCTTC
>15|TRBV30|.|TRBD2|TRBJ2-1
CAWRHTSASYNEQFF
TGTGCCTGGAGACATACTAGCGCCAGTTACAATGAGCAGTTCTTC
>14|TRBV25-1|few|.|TRBJ2-2
CASTKTSGTGELFF
TGTGCCAGCACCAAAACCTCAGGGACGGGGGAGCTGTTTTTT
>14|TRBV6-4|few|TRBD1|TRBJ1-4
CASSETGTGEKLFF
TGTGCCAGCAGTGAGACCGGGACAGGGGAAAAACTGTTTTTT
>14|TRBV29-1|.|.|TRBJ2-3
CSVPPGAYTDTQYF
TGCAGCGTCCCGCCGGGGGCGTACACAGATACGCAGTATTTT
>16|TRBV6-2/TRBV6-3|few|TRBD2|TRBJ2-7
CASSFVPGLETYEQYF
TGTGCCAGCAGTTTTGTCCCGGGACTAGAGACCTACGAGCAGTACTTC
>17|TRBV20-1|few|TRBD1|TRBJ1-2
CSASLSTGQGANYGYTF
TGCAGTGCTAGTTTAAGTACTGGACAGGGGGCTAACTATGGCTACACCTTC
>15|TRBV6-5|.|.|TRBJ2-7
CASSYSTVGANEQYF
TGTGCCAGCAGTTACTCGACCGTAGGGGCGAATGAGCAGTACTTC
>13|TRBV24-1|.|TRBD1|TRBJ1-5
CATSDVQGGPQHF
TGTGCCACCAGTGATGTACAGGGGGGGCCCCAGCATTTT
>14|TRBV20-1|.|TRBD2|TRBJ2-7
CSARSGTTQKEQYF
TGCAGTGCTAGAAGCGGGACTACTCAAAAGGAGCAGTACTTC
>15|TRBV14|.|.|TRBJ2-7
CASSLLGGTYNEQYF
TGTGCCAGCAGCCTCCTGGGGGGCACCTACAATGAGCAGTACTTC
>14|TRBV7-9|.|TRBD1|TRBJ2-5
CASSLRQGLETQYF
TGTGCCAGCAGCTTAAGACAGGGGTTGGAGACCCAGTACTTC
>13|TRBV7-2|.|.|TRBJ2-7
CASSFRLDSEQYF
TGTGCCAGCAGCTTCAGGCTAGACTCCGAGCAGTACTTC
>14|TRBV7-2|few|.|TRBJ1-1
CASSFARSNTEAFF
TGTGCCAGCAGCTTCGCCAGGAGTAACACTGAAGCTTTCTTT
>12|TRBV29-1|.|.|TRBJ2-7
CSYVGASYEQYF
TGCAGCTATGTAGGGGCCTCCTACGAGCAGTACTTC
>16|TRBV5-1|.|.|TRBJ2-1
CASSYDPVGSYNEQFF
TGCGCCAGCAGCTATGACCCCGTAGGATCCTACAATGAGCAGTTCTTC
>15|TRBV20-1|few|TRBD1|TRBJ2-7
CSALGMRQGLGEQYF
TGCAGTGCGCTCGGCATGAGACAGGGGTTAGGGGAGCAGTACTTC
>19|TRBV6-5|.|TRBD1|TRBJ1-4
CASSYSGQGGYATNEKLFF
TGTGCCAGCAGTTACTCGGGACAGGGGGGATATGCAACTAATGAAAAACTGTTTTTT
>16|TRBV5-1|.|TRBD2|TRBJ2-5
CASSSSGASGVETQYF
TGCGCCAGCAGCTCCTCCGGGGCTAGCGGGGTCGAGACCCAGTACTTC
>17|TRBV7-2|.|TRBD2|TRBJ2-7
CASSLVVGTSHYYEQYF
TGTGCCAGCAGCTTAGTGGTCGGGACTAGCCATTACTACGAGCAGTACTTC
>17|TRBV6-1|.|TRBD1|TRBJ2-3
CASSVRQGTSTTDTQYF
TGTGCCAGCAGTGTACGACAGGGGACTTCTACCACAGATACGCAGTATTTT
>15|TRBV4-1|.|TRBD1|TRBJ2-1
CASSQGGTGKLEQFF
TGCGCCAGCAGCCAGGGTGGGACAGGGAAGTTGGAGCAGTTCTTC
>14|TRBV10-3|.|.|TRBJ2-7
CATRGGISSYEQYF
TGTGCCACCCGAGGGGGGATTAGCTCCTACGAGCAGTACTTC
>14|TRBV30|.|.|TRBJ2-1
CAWSLDIENDEQFF
TGTGCCTGGAGTCTGGACATCGAGAATGATGAGCAGTTCTTC
>15|TRBV29-1|.|TRBD1|TRBJ2-3
CSVRGQGGWTDTQYF
TGCAGCGTCCGAGGACAGGGGGGATGGACAGATACGCAGTATTTT
>17|TRBV7-9|.|TRBD2|TRBJ2-1
CASSLEFSGRARNEQFF
TGTGCCAGCAGCTTAGAGTTTAGCGGGAGGGCCCGTAATGAGCAGTTCTTC
>12|TRBV12-3/TRBV12-4|.|.|TRBJ2-5
CASTSWGLEQYF
TGTGCCAGCACCTCTTGGGGGCTAGAGCAGTACTTC
>15|TRBV5-1|.|.|TRBJ2-1
CASSPNSGFYNEQFF
TGCGCCAGCAGCCCCAATAGCGGATTCTACAATGAGCAGTTCTTC
>13|TRBV6-5|.|TRBD2|TRBJ2-7
CASSRGLADEQYF
TGTGCCAGCAGTAGAGGACTAGCGGACGAGCAGTACTTC
>14|TRBV19|.|.|TRBJ2-1
CASSPSWANNEQFF
TGTGCCAGTAGTCCGAGTTGGGCCAACAATGAGCAGTTCTTC
>17|TRBV20-1|few|.|TRBJ2-4
CSAPRGAGSETKNIQYF
TGCAGTGCTCCCCGGGGGGCAGGAAGCGAAACCAAAAACATTCAGTACTTC
>12|TRBV11-3|.|.|TRBJ2-7
CASSSDWREQYF
TGTGCCAGCAGCTCTGACTGGAGGGAGCAGTACTTC
>14|TRBV12-3/TRBV12-4|few|TRBD2|TRBJ2-4
CASNTAGDKNIQYF
TGTGCCAGCAACACAGCGGGGGACAAAAACATTCAGTACTTC
>14|TRBV27|.|.|TRBJ1-1
CASSAIGGVTEAFF
TGTGCCAGCAGTGCCATAGGGGGGGTTACTGAAGCTTTCTTT
>15|TRBV5-1|.|.|TRBJ1-2
CASSLDGGQTYGYTF
TGCGCCAGCAGCTTGGATGGTGGGCAGACTTATGGCTACACCTTC
>14|TRBV12-3/TRBV12-4|few|TRBD1|TRBJ2-5
CASSLPGQGETQYF
TGTGCCAGCAGTCTTCCGGGACAGGGGGAGACCCAGTACTTC
>16|TRBV20-1|once|.|TRBJ2-2
CSARNTGGSLTGELFF
TGCAGTGCTAGAAACACGGGCGGGTCCCTCACCGGGGAGCTGTTTTTT
>17|TRBV6-1|few|.|TRBJ2-5
CASSEGDEPEFGETQYF
TGTGCCAGCAGTGAGGGGGACGAGCCTGAGTTTGGAGAGACCCAGTACTTC
>14|TRBV5-1|.|.|TRBJ2-3
CASSLDLAEDTQYF
TGCGCCAGCAGCTTGGACCTAGCCGAGGATACGCAGTATTTT
>15|TRBV2|few|TRBD2|TRBJ2-1
CASRTGRAGYNEQFF
TGTGCCAGCCGAACCGGGAGGGCCGGCTACAATGAGCAGTTCTTC
>14|TRBV12-3/TRBV12-4|.|.|TRBJ2-1
CASSRASHHNEQFF
TGTGCCAGCAGTCGAGCTTCGCACCACAATGAGCAGTTCTTC
>14|TRBV20-1|few|TRBD1|TRBJ2-6
CSARQGSGANVLTF
TGCAGTGCAAGACAGGGCTCTGGGGCCAACGTCCTGACTTTC
>17|TRBV9|few|TRBD1|TRBJ2-3
CASSVAPTGDHTDTQYF
TGTGCCAGCAGCGTAGCTCCCACAGGGGACCACACAGATACGCAGTATTTT
>16|TRBV6-5|few|.|TRBJ2-7
CASSFDSASVLYEQYF
TGTGCCAGCAGTTTTGATTCAGCTAGCGTCCTCTACGAGCAGTACTTC
>17|TRBV6-1|few|.|TRBJ1-5
CASRRDGGDSSNQPQHF
TGTGCCAGCAGGCGGGACGGTGGAGATTCTAGCAATCAGCCCCAGCATTTT
>13|TRBV3-1|.|.|TRBJ2-3
CASSQDARRSQYF
TGTGCCAGCAGCCAAGATGCCAGACGGTCGCAGTATTTT
>14|TRBV7-9|once|TRBD1|TRBJ2-1
CASSPRDRDYEQFF
TGTGCCAGCAGCCCGCGGGACAGGGACTACGAGCAGTTCTTC
>13|TRBV21-1|few|.|TRBJ2-7
CASSTAGLYEQYF
TGTGCCAGCAGCACGGCGGGGCTCTACGAGCAGTACTTC